This T cell receptor beta chain was captured by sequencing in a study of shared clonotypes between healthy human individuals. Assay used: immunoSEQ multiplex PCR; TCRdb lists only in-frame clones, some missing. The sample includes some 2,000,000 clones, approximately 96% of them seen just once. Adult Caucasians living in Nashville, Tennessee made up all of the donors. Only one count was recorded for this clone. Its specificity is unknown. After removal of 4 bases from V and 3 bases from J, the junction contained 6 bases not matched to a gene. CDR3 length equals 15 residues. Per germline, CDR1 MNHNS and CDR2 SASEGT. Study-wide results and limits: A generally larger estimated richness was seen in naive subsets than in memory subsets.

The TCR originated in a man younger than 30 in good health. The chain recombines TRBV6-1 with TRBJ1-5, with 7 bases identical to TRBD1. Input material: naive CD4+ T cells sorted from blood. Subset: CD45RA+ positively selected. The CDR3 DNA is TGTGCCAGCAGTGCCGGACAGGCCCTCAATCAGCCCCAGCATTTT. It specifies CASSAGQALNQPQHF.